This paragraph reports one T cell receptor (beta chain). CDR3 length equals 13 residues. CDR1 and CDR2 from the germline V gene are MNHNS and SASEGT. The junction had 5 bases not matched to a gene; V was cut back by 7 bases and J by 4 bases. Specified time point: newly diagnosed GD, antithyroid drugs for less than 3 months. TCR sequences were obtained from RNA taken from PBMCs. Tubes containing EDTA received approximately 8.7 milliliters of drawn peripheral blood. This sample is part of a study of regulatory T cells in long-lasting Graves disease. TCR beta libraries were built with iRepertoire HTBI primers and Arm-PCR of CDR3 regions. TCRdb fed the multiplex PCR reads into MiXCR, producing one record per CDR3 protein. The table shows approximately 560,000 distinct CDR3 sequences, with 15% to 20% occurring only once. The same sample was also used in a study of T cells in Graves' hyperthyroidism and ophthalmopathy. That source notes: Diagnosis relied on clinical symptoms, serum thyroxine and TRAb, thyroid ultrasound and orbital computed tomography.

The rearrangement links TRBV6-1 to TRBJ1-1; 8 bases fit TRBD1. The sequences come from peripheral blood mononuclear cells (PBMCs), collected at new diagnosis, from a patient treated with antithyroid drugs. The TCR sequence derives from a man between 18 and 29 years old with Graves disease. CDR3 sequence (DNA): TGTGCCAGCATCCTGACAGGGGCCACTGAAGCTTTCTTT. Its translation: CASILTGATEAFF.